One and the same sample provided the 26 T cell receptor beta chains below, sequenced in a study of metastatic and nonmetastatic thyroid tumors. MiXCR reprocessed the PCR reads for TCRdb. The sample has tens of thousands of clones, about 16% seen once; the top ten hold over 20%. Nobody among the patients had been given any treatment before thyroid surgery. The sequencing input was blood. These receptors were collected from a female donor with papillary thyroid cancer or a benign thyroid nodule (not recorded which). Some clones in this sample may be carry-over from other donors' samples.

The V and J genes are TRBV11-1 and TRBJ2-3; 7 bases are a match to TRBD1. The germline gives CDR1 SGHAT, CDR2 FQDESV (reference sequence). V dropped 5 bases and J dropped 2; count of bases not matched to a gene: 10. CDR3 length: 16 residues. In DNA form, the CDR3 reads TGTGCCAGCAGCGTCGGTTCGGGGACAGACACAGATACGCAGTATTTT. Translating gives CASSVGSGTDTDTQYF.

This clone was found a few times. A much larger clone differs from this one at a single base, so this may be a read error. The chain is built from TRBV29-1 and TRBJ2-1, with D perhaps being TRBD1 or TRBD2 (5 bases each). Germline lookup yields CDR1 SQVTM and CDR2 ANQGSEA. V was trimmed by 8 bases and J by 7 bases, leaving 12 bases between them. CDR3 length equals 11 residues. CDR3 DNA sequence: TGCAGCCTTATCGGGACGAATGAGCAGTTCTTC. Encoded protein: CSLIGTNEQFF.

This clone was seen ten or more times. The rearrangement uses TRBV30 and TRBJ2-7; no reliable D call. CDR1 GTSNPN and CDR2 SVGIG come from the germline V gene (reference sequence). The CDR3 runs 14 residues. Deletions cut 2 bases from V and 0 bases from J, with 11 bases between. CDR3 protein: CAWSRNGLSYEQYF. For the CDR3, the DNA is TGTGCCTGGAGTAGGAACGGCCTCTCCTACGAGCAGTACTTC.

This clone has a count of ten or more. This sequence joins TRBV6-1 and TRBJ1-1; the D is unclear. This CDR3 contains 13 residues. The V gene's germline CDR1 is MNHNS and CDR2 SASEGT. V lost 7 bases and J lost 2, with 11 bases in between. The CDR3 DNA follows: TGTGCCAGCACCAGGCGCACCAACACTGAAGCTTTCTTT. Protein: CASTRRTNTEAFF.

This clone was found many times. This chain links TRBV4-1 with TRBJ2-7; D unresolved. Trimming took 4 bases from V and 5 from J, leaving 15 bases between them. Germline V gene sequence: CDR1 MGHRA, CDR2 YSYEKL. The CDR3 has 14 residues. CDR3 in amino acids: CASSPTTDGDEQYF. CDR3 DNA sequence: TGCGCCAGCAGCCCCACCACGGATGGAGACGAGCAGTACTTC.

This clone has at least ten counts. The rearrangement uses TRBV6-1 and TRBJ1-2, with D perhaps matching TRBD1 (6 bases). Germline V lookup: CDR1 MNHNS, CDR2 SASEGT. V was cut by 6 bases and J by 2 bases, with 10 bases left in between. The CDR3 has 13 residues. Written as DNA, the CDR3 is TGTGCCAGCAGGCGACAGGACAACTATGGCTACACCTTC. This gives the protein CASRRQDNYGYTF.

This clone has more than one count but fewer than ten. The chain couples TRBV27 to TRBJ1-5; D perhaps matches TRBD1 (5 bases). The germline gives CDR1 MNHEY, CDR2 SMNVEV (reference sequence). V was clipped by 7 bases and J by 2 bases, with 12 bases between them. The CDR3 has 14 amino acids. In DNA, the CDR3 is TGTGCCAGCAATCCGGGGGGAGGCAATCAGCCCCAGCATTTT. This translates into CASNPGGGNQPQHF.

Ten or more counts support this clone. Other DNA sequences in this sample translate to the same CDR3. This sequence joins TRBV25-1 and TRBJ2-1, with D perhaps TRBD2 (6 bases). Trimming stripped 1 base from V and 2 bases from J, with 15 bases between. CDR1 is MGHDK, CDR2 SYGVNS, per germline. The CDR3 loop spans 17 amino acids. Here the CDR3 reads CASSELGGTRTYNEQFF. CDR3 nucleotides: TGTGCCAGCAGTGAATTGGGCGGGACCCGGACCTACAATGAGCAGTTCTTC.

This clone was counted ten times or more. The gene calls are TRBV7-9 and TRBJ1-2; no firm D call. There are 14 residues in the CDR3. V lost 5 bases and J 2 bases, leaving 12 bases between the germline ends. Germline lookup yields CDR1 SEHNR and CDR2 FQNEAQ (reference sequence). CDR3 bases: TGTGCCAGCAGCCCTCTAGCGGGGAACTATGGCTACACCTTC. As protein: CASSPLAGNYGYTF. Full variable domain (remainder filled in from reference TRBV7-9 and TRBJ1-2): DTGVSQNPRHKITKRGQNVTFRCDPISEHNRLYWYRQTLGQGPEFLTYFQNEAQLEKSRLLSDRFSAERPKGSFSTLEIQRTEQGDSAMYLCASSPLAGNYGYTFGSGTRLTVV.

This chain connects TRBV20-1 to TRBJ2-5; 8 bases map to TRBD2. Germline CDR1 is DFQATT and CDR2 is SNEGSKA (reference sequence). This CDR3 comprises 15 residues. V dropped 4 bases and J dropped 7; count of bases not matched to a gene: 14. DNA for the CDR3: TGCAGTGCTATTCCCGGGACTAGTACTAGGGGGACCCAGTACTTC. Residues: CSAIPGTSTRGTQYF.

Ten or more counts support this clone. The CDR3 region is CASRIMADTSYEQYF. The CDR3 DNA follows: TGTGCCAGCAGAATTATGGCGGACACCTCCTACGAGCAGTACTTC. The genes are TRBV27 and TRBJ2-7; a weak D match, TRBD1 (5 bases). The CDR3 runs to 15 residues. The germline V and J ends were trimmed by 6 bases and 0 bases, with 15 bases remaining between them. Germline V gene data show CDR1 as MNHEY and CDR2 as SMNVEV (reference sequence).

Worth noting for this clone: The junction shows a germline mismatch at one end, possibly a read error. The rearrangement uses TRBV7-7 and TRBJ1-3; tentative D call: TRBD1 (5 bases). Germline V gives CDR1 SSHAT, CDR2 FNYEAQ (reference sequence). CDR3 size: 15 residues. The CDR3 DNA reads TGTGCCAGCAGCCAAGGGACTTTGGCAGGAAACACGATATTTTTT. It is translated as CASSQGTLAGNTIFF.

V gene TRBV19 combines with J gene TRBJ1-2; D is uncertain. The CDR3 length is 10 residues. Trimming shortened V by 8 bases and J by 3 bases, and 4 bases separated the two germline ends. Germline lookup yields CDR1 LNHDA and CDR2 SQIVND (reference sequence). The CDR3 loop reads CASYHYGYTF. The CDR3 nucleotides read TGTGCCAGTTACCACTATGGCTACACCTTC.

As to this clone: A read error may explain this, as a much larger clone is one base away. The V call is TRBV5-4, the J call TRBJ2-2; 10 bases are shared with TRBD1. CDR3 size: 16 residues. The germline CDR1 and CDR2 sequences are SGHNT and YYREEE (reference sequence). The V gene end was trimmed by 6 bases and the J gene end by 1 base; junction bases not matched to a gene: 6. The CDR3 is CASIARDRGNTGELFF. DNA for the CDR3: TGTGCCAGCATCGCCCGGGACAGGGGGAACACCGGGGAGCTGTTTTTT.

To note about this clone: One end of the junction varies from germline; a read error may be responsible. The chain joins TRBV11-2 to TRBJ2-1; 13 nucleotides agree with TRBD2. The germline V gene has CDR1 SGHAT and CDR2 FQNNGV. The length of the CDR3 is 15 residues. CDR3 loop: CAISLLAGGWCEQFF. DNA of the CDR3: TGTGCCATCAGCTTACTAGCGGGGGGGTGGTGTGAGCAGTTCTTC.

The gene calls are TRBV5-1 and TRBJ2-1, with D possibly matching TRBD2 (5 bases). V was trimmed by 4 bases and J by 6 bases, leaving 17 bases between them. The CDR3 has 15 residues. Germline lookup yields CDR1 SGHRS and CDR2 YFSETQ. CDR3 DNA: TGCGCCAGCAGCCAAACTAGTTCGGCTGGCAATGAGCAGTTCTTC. This translates into CASSQTSSAGNEQFF.

The chain employs TRBV4-1 and TRBJ2-7, with 8 bases that match TRBD1. Germline loops: CDR1 MGHRA, CDR2 YSYEKL. V shed 3 bases and J 6 bases; nucleotides not matched to a gene: 7. The CDR3 spans 14 residues. The CDR3 DNA follows: TGCGCCAGCAGCCACGGACAGGGCACGGGCGAGCAGTACTTC. It is translated as CASSHGQGTGEQYF.

This clone was picked up many times. The chain uses TRBV7-2 and TRBJ1-5; D is unresolved. The CDR3 contains 15 residues. The V and J ends lost 5 bases and 8 bases respectively, with 19 bases between them. Germline loops: CDR1 SGHTA, CDR2 FQGNSA. CDR3 in amino acids: CASSVQDGVFEPQHF. CDR3 sequence (DNA): TGTGCCAGCAGCGTTCAGGACGGGGTTTTTGAGCCCCAGCATTTT.

There are many counts of this clone. The chain joins TRBV27 to TRBJ1-5; D is ambiguous. Per the germline V gene, CDR1 is MNHEY and CDR2 is SMNVEV (reference sequence). Trimming shortened V by 0 bases and J by 7 bases, and 7 bases separated the two germline ends. The CDR3 has 13 amino acids. The chain's CDR3 is CASSLSGFQPQHF. DNA of the CDR3: TGTGCCAGCAGTTTATCTGGATTCCAGCCCCAGCATTTT.

This clone was recorded many times. The chain uses TRBV20-1 and TRBJ2-1; 10 bases line up with TRBD2. This CDR3 contains 18 residues. Unmatched junction bases numbered 14, after V lost 3 bases and J lost 3 bases. Germline V CDR1 and CDR2: DFQATT, SNEGSKA (reference sequence). This chain's CDR3 is CSARGWLAGVTIYNEQFF. CDR3 bases: TGCAGTGCTAGGGGTTGGCTAGCGGGAGTCACAATCTACAATGAGCAGTTCTTC.

The V call is TRBV5-1, the J call TRBJ1-1, with a weak D call TRBD1 (5 bases). The CDR3 runs 14 residues. CDR1 and CDR2 from the germline V gene are SGHRS and YFSETQ. Trimming took off 2 bases at V and 3 bases at J, with 11 bases between the two ends. CDR3 in amino acids: CASSFTGSHTEAFF. Written as DNA, the CDR3 is TGCGCCAGCAGCTTTACAGGTTCTCACACTGAAGCTTTCTTT.

This clone has a count of ten or more. J is TRBJ2-1 and V is TRBV2; 8 nucleotides line up with TRBD2. V shed 9 bases and J 3 bases; nucleotides not matched to a gene: 13. CDR3 length equals 16 residues. The V gene's germline CDR1 is SNHLY and CDR2 FYNNEI. The chain's CDR3 is CASNTPSGLLYNEQFF. The CDR3 nucleotides are TGTGCCAGTAACACGCCTAGCGGGCTTCTCTACAATGAGCAGTTCTTC.

This clone was seen once. The conserved final phenylalanine or tryptophan is absent from the CDR3, which likely points to a read error. This chain links TRBV6-1 with TRBJ2-6, with D unclear. The germline V gene encodes CDR1 MNHNS and CDR2 SASEGT. With 6 bases removed from V and 6 bases from J, the gap between germline ends came to 21 bases. CDR3 size: 17 residues. The CDR3 DNA follows: TGTGCCAGCAGCGACTTGACGTCCAATTGTGAGGCCAACGTCCTGACTTGC. It is translated as CASSDLTSNCEANVLTC.

J is TRBJ2-1 and V is TRBV5-1; the D gene is possibly TRBD2 (6 bases). V was clipped by 0 bases and J by 9 bases, with 16 bases between them. Germline values: CDR1 SGHRS, CDR2 YFSETQ. The CDR3 extends over 15 amino acids. The CDR3 sequence is CASSLVVGRPGEQFF. The CDR3 DNA follows: TGCGCCAGCAGCTTGGTTGTTGGGAGGCCCGGTGAGCAGTTCTTC.

This clone was detected many times. The V and J genes are TRBV20-1 and TRBJ2-7; the D gene is possibly TRBD1 (6 bases). From germline, CDR1 is DFQATT and CDR2 SNEGSKA (reference sequence). Deletions cut 0 bases from V and 2 bases from J, with 14 bases between. The length of the CDR3 is 15 residues. The CDR3 DNA is TGCAGTGCTAGAGATCCGGGACAACCGACCTACGAGCAGTACTTC. It encodes CSARDPGQPTYEQYF.

This clone appeared many times. The rearrangement links TRBV7-2 to TRBJ2-5; 7 positions agree with TRBD2. Germline V CDR1 and CDR2: SGHTA, FQGNSA. The trim removed 8 bases at V and 5 bases at J, leaving 8 bases unmatched. This CDR3 spans 13 amino acids. CDR3 loop: CASGGGRMETQYF. The CDR3 DNA reads TGTGCCAGCGGCGGCGGGAGAATGGAGACCCAGTACTTC. The whole variable domain, filled in from reference TRBV7-2 and TRBJ2-5, reads GAGVSQSPSNKVTEKGKDVELRCDPISGHTALYWYRQSLGQGLEFLIYFQGNSAPDKSGLPSDRFSAERTGGSVSTLTIQRTQQEDSAVYLCASGGGRMETQYFGPGTRLLVL.